The sequence of this T cell receptor (beta chain) was determined in a study of vaccination and CD4 T cells after COVID-19. Overall study context: Among convalescent patients, three were sampled at day 14 and at days 161 to 241 post-vaccination. Overlapping spike peptides of SARS-CoV-2, HCoV-NL63, HCoV-OC43 and HCoV-229E stimulated the cells. Control cultures were given a CEFX pool, an HIV-1 Nef pool, or no peptide.

The study, taken as a whole, reports: Convalescent patients displayed spike mono-reactivity in 304 of 307 vaccine-specific clones.

Points on this clonotype: The target antigen is unknown.

The CDR3 loop spans 13 amino acids. An Oncomine TCR Beta short-read assay was used to sequence the DNA from cultured CD4+ T cells. TCRdb re-analysed the PCR reads in MiXCR, keeping a single row per CDR3 protein. The sample shows about 25,000 distinct CDR3 sequences, roughly a third of them seen only once. Time point indicated: late sampling 161 to 241 days after vaccination in a few convalescent patients. Treatment of the sample: approximately 10-day PBMC culture with coronavirus spike peptide pools or control peptides (ViraFEST assay). This receptor was taken from a human donor who had recovered from COVID-19. V is TRBV21-1 and J is TRBJ2-7; TRBD2 reflects the table's D call only, with no check against the DNA. TRBV21-1 is assigned pseudogene status. Sequenced here: CD4+ T cells from blood, cultured in vitro, sampled about 7 months after SARS-CoV-2 vaccination. CDR3 DNA sequence: TGTGCCAGCAGCAAAGCCGGGACTCAAGAGCAGTACTTC. Its protein product is CASSKAGTQEQYF.